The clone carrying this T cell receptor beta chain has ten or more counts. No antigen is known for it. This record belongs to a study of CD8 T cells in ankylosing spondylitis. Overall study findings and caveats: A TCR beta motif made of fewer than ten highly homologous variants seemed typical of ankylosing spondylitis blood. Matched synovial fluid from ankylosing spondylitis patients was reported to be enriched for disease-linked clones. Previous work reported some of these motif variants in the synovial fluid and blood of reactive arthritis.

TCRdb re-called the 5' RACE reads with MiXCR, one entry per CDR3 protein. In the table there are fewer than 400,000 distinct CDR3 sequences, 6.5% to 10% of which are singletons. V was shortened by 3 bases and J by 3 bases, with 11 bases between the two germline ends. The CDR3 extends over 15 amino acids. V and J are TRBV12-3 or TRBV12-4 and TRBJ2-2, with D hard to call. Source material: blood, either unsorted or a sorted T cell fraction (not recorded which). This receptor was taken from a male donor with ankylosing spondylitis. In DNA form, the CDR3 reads TGTGCCAGCAGTTTTGACCGAGGAGACACCGGGGAGCTGTTTTTT. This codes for CASSFDRGDTGELFF.